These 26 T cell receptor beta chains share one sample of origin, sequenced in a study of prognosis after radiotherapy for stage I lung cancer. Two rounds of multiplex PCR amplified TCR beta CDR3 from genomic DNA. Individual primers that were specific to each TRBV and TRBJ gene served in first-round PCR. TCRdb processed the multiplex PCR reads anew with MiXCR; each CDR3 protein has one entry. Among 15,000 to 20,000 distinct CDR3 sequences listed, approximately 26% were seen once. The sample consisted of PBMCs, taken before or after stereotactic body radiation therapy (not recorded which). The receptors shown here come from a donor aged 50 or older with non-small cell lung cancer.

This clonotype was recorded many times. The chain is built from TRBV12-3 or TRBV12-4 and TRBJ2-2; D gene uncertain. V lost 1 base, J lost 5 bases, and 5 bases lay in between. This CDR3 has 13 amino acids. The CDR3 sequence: CASSLGWTGELFF. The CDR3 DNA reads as TGTGCCAGCAGTTTAGGGTGGACCGGGGAGCTGTTTTTT.

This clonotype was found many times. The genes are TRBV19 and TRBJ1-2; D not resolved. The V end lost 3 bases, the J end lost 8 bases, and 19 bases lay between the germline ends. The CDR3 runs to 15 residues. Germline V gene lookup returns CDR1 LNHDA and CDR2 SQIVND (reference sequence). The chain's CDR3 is CASSIASSAASGYTF. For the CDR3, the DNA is TGTGCCAGTAGTATTGCATCATCAGCGGCGTCCGGCTACACCTTC.

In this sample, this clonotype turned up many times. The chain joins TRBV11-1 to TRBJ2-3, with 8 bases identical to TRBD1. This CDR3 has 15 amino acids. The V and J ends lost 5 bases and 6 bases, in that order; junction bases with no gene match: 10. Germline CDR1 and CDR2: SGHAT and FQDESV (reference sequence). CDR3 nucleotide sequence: TGTGCCAGCAGCCCAGGACAGGGCCGGGCTGATACGCAGTATTTT. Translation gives CASSPGQGRADTQYF.

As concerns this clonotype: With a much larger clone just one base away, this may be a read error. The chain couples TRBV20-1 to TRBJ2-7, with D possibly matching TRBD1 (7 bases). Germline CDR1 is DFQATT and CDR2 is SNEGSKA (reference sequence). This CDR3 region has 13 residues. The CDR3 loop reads CGARQTGRYEQYF. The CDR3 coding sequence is TGCGGTGCTCGACAGACAGGGAGGTACGAGCAGTACTTC.

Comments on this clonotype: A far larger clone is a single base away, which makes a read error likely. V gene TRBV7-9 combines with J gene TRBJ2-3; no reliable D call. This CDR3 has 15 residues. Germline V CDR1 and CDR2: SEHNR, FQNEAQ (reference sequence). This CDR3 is CSSSLSVGRTDTQYF. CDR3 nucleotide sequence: TGTTCCAGCAGCTTAAGCGTCGGACGCACAGATACGCAGTATTTT.

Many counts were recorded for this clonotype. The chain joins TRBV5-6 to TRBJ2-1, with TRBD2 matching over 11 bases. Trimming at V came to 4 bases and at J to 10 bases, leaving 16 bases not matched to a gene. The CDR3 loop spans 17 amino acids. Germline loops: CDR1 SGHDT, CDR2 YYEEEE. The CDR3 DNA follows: TGTGCCAGCAGCCTACCCATGGGACTAGCGGAAGGTAACGAGCAGTTCTTC. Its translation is CASSLPMGLAEGNEQFF.

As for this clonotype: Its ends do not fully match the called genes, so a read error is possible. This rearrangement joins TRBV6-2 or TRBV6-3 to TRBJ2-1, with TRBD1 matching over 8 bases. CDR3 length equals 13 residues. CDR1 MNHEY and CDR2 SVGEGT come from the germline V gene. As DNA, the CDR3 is TGTGCCAGCAGCCAGTCAGGGGGCGGTGAGCATTTCTTC. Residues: CASSQSGGGEHFF.

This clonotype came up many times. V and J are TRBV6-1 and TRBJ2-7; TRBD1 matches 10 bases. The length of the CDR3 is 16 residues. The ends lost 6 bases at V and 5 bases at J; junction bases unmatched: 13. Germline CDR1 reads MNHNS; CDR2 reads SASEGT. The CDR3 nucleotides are TGTGCCAGCAGAAAGACGAAAGGACAGGGGGACCACGAGCAGTACTTC. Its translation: CASRKTKGQGDHEQYF.

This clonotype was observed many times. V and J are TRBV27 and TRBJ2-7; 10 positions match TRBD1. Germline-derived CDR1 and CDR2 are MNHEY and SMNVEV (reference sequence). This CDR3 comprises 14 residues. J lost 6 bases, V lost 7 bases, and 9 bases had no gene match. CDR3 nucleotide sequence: TGTGCCAGCAAACCGGGACAGGGGTCAGTCGAGCAGTACTTC. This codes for CASKPGQGSVEQYF.

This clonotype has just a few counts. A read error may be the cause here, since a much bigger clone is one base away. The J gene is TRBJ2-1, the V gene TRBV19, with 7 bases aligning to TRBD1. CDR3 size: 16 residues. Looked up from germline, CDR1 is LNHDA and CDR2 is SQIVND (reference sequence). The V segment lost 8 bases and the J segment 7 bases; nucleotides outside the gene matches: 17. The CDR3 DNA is TGTGCCAGTCGGAGGTACTACAGGGGAGTCGGAAATGAGCAGTTCTTC. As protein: CASRRYYRGVGNEQFF.

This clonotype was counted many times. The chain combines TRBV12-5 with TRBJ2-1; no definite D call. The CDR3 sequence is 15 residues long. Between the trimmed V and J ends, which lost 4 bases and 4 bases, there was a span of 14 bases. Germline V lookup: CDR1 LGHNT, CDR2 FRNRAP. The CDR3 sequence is CASGSSRSPYNEQFF. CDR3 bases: TGTGCTAGTGGTTCGTCTCGTAGCCCTTACAATGAGCAGTTCTTC.

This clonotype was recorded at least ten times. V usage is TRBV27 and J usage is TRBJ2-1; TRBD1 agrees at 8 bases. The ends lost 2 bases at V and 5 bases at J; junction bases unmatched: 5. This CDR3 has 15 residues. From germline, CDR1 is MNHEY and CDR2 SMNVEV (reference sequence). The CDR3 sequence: CASSLISGGHNEQFF. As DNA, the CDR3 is TGTGCCAGCAGTTTAATTTCAGGGGGCCACAATGAGCAGTTCTTC.

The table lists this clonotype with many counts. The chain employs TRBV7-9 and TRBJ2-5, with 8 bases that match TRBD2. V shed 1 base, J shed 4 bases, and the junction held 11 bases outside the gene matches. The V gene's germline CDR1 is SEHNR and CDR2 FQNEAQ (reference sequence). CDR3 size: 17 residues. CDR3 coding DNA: TGTGCCAGCAGCTTAGTGATAGCGGGAAAAGCTGTAGAGACCCAGTACTTC. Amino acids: CASSLVIAGKAVETQYF.

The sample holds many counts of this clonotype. The CDR3 nucleotides are TGTGCCAGCAGCTCCAGGGGTTTGTTTGGAAACACCATATATTTT. Translation gives CASSSRGLFGNTIYF. The gene calls are TRBV5-4 and TRBJ1-3; D perhaps matches TRBD1 (6 bases). With 3 bases removed from V and 3 bases from J, the gap between germline ends came to 13 bases. In germline, CDR1 is SGHNT, CDR2 YYREEE (reference sequence). The CDR3 length is 15 residues.

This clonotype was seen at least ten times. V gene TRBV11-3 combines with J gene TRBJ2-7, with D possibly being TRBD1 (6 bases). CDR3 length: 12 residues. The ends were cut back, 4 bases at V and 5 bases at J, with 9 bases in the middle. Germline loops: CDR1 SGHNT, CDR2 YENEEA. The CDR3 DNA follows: TGTGCCAGCAGCTCACAGGGCGACGAGCAGTACTTC. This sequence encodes CASSSQGDEQYF.

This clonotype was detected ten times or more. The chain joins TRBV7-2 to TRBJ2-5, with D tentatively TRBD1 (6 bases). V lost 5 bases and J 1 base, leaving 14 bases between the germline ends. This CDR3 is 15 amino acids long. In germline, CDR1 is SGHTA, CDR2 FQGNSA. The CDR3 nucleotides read TGTGCCAGCAGCAAAAGGACAGCAATCCAAGAGACCCAGTACTTC. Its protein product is CASSKRTAIQETQYF.

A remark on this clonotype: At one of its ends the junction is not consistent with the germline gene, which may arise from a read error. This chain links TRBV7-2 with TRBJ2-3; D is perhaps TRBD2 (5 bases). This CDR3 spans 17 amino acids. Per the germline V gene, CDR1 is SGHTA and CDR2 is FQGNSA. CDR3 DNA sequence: TGTGCCAGCAGCCCGACATGGGGAGAGGAAAGCACAGATACGCAATATTTT. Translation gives CASSPTWGEESTDTQYF.

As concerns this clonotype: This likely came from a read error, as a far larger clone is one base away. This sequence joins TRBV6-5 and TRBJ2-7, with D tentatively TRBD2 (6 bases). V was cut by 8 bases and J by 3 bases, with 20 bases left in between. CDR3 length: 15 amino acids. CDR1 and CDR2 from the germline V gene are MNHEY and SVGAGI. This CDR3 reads CASWLAQLGGYEQYF. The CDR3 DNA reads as TGTGCCAGCTGGCTAGCACAACTGGGAGGCTACGAGCAGTACTTC.

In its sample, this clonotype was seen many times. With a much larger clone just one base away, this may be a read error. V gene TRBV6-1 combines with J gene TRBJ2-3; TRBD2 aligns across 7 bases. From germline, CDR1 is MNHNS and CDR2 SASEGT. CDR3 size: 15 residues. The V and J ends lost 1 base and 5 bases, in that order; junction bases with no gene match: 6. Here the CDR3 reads CASSEVVGGEDTQYF. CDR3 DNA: TGTGCCAGCAGTGAAGTGGTGGGAGGGGAAGATACGCAGTATTTT.

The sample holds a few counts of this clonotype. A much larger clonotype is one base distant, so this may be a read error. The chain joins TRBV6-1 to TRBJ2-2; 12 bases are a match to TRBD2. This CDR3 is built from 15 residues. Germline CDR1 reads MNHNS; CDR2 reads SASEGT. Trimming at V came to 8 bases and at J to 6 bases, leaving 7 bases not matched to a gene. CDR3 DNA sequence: TGTGCCAGCGGCCTAGGACTAGCGGGGTCCGGGGAGCTGTTTTTT. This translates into CASGLGLAGSGELFF.

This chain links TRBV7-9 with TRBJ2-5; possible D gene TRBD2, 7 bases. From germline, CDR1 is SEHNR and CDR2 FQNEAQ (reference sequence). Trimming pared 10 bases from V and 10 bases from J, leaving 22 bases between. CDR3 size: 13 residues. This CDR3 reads CATPRGEGGSQYF. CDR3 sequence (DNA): TGTGCCACCCCGCGCGGGGAGGGGGGGAGCCAGTACTTC.

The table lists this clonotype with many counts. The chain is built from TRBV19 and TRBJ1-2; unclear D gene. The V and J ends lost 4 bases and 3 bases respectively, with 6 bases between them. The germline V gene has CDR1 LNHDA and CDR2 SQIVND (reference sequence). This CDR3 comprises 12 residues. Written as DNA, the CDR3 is TGTGCCAGTAGTAACGGGTACTATGGCTACACCTTC. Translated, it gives CASSNGYYGYTF. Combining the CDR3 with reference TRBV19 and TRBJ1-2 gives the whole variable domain DGGITQSPKYLFRKEGQNVTLSCEQNLNHDAMYWYRQDPGQGLRLIYYSQIVNDFQKGDIAEGYSVSREKKESFPLTVTSAQKNPTAFYLCASSNGYYGYTFGSGTRLTVV.

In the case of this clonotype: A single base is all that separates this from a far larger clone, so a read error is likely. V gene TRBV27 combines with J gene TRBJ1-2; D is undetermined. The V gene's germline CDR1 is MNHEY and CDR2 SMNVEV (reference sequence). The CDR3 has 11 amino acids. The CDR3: CDSSLGYGYTF. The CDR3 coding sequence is TGTGACAGCAGTCTGGGGTATGGCTACACCTTC.

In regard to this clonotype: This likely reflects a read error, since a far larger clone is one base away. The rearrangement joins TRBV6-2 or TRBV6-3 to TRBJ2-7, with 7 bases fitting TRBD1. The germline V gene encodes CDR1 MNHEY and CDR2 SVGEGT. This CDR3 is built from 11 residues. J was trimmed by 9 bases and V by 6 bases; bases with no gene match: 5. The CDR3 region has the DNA TGTGCCAGCAGCTACAGGGGTTGGCAGTACTTC. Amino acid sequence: CASSYRGWQYF.

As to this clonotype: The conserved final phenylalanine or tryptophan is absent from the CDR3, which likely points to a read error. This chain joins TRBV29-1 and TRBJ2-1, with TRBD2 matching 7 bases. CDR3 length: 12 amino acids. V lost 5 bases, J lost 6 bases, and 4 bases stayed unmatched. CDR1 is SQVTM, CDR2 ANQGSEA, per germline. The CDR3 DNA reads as TGCAGCGTTCGGTCGGGAGGCAATGAGCAGTTCCTC. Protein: CSVRSGGNEQFL.

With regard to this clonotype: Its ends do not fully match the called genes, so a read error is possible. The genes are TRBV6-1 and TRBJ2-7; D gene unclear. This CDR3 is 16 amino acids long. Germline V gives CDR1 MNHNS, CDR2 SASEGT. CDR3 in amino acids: CASSEDTGKASYEKYF. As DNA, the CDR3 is TGTGCCAGCAGTGAAGATACTGGAAAGGCCTCCTACGAGAAGTACTTC.